Given below is one T cell receptor (beta chain) in context. Its antigen has not been determined. An end of the junction does not agree with germline; a read error may underlie this. This specimen comes from a study of cytomegalovirus exposure and HLA in healthy donors (dated by TCRdb to about 2017). Regarding the complete study: An earlier analysis of some 600 of the donors reported about 260 Gb of sequence data and 95 million to 120 million unique TCR beta sequences obtained from around 170 million T cells. Approximately 310 gigabases of sequencing data and around 87 million unique TCR sequences were included in an early release covering about 620 HLA-typed donors. The genetic ancestry cluster associated with self-reported Caucasian donors included 81% of the roughly 380 genotyped donors. The study aimed to test whether cataloging public T cell receptors could reveal signatures of past pathogen exposure. Using immunosequencing, the study profiled T cell repertoires from about 620 subjects and related those repertoires to cytomegalovirus serostatus. Along with the approximately 620-subject first cohort, a separate validation cohort of over a hundred different subjects was used. The study combined high-throughput TCR immunosequencing, statistical association of individual TCRs with disease status, and machine learning to predict cytomegalovirus infection status. A later analysis re-examined previously published TCR beta repertoires from 610 or so donors and added high-resolution HLA genotyping to investigate patterns of TCR occurrence. The later analysis used no new phenotypic data to find candidate immune exposures, relying instead on TCR beta sequences and their occurrence across donors. An earlier analysis of 450 to 750 of the donors used high-throughput TCR beta sequencing to judge whether each TCR beta V gene segment behaved as functional or pseudogenic. Donor age, sex, ethnicity and CMV serostatus were collected together with the repertoire data. A later genetic analysis used genome-wide SNP genotypes for about 65% of the roughly 670 donors, treating that subset as a discovery cohort. Every discovery cohort repertoire had been produced on one sequencing platform. Class I and class II HLA loci were covered by the typing at four-digit resolution. Typing coverage differed by locus: A, B, C, DRB1 and DQB1 were typed in about 629-630 donors, DQA1 in about 560, DPA1 in some 570, and DPB1 in roughly 470. Several DR-DQ haplotypes were handled as single units for association and clustering, since linkage in the cohort was strong. Among around 400 genotyped donors of the cohort, an average of approximately 200,000 unique TCR beta nucleotide sequences was sequenced per donor, of which 15% to 20% were non-productive. Results and caveats for the whole study, not just this receptor: In an earlier analysis of approximately 590 of the donors, most TCR beta V segments were observed in productive rearrangements about 90% or about 30% of the time, broadly matching IMGT annotations. In a later analysis, TCR association rates were found to vary across HLA loci, with the most associated TCRs seen for DRB1 alleles and the fewest for HLA-C alleles. V-gene and J-gene trimming of TCR beta chains was associated with a missense DCLRE1C variant in a later genetic analysis, and the association was replicated in an independent cohort. HLA typing was unavailable for some donors at each locus, so association tests used only the typed subset. Cytomegalovirus status was reported to be diagnosed by the classifier with high specificity and sensitivity in both the original and validation cohorts. Three of the identified cytomegalovirus-associated TCR beta chains were confirmed in vitro to be specific for cytomegalovirus antigens. In a later analysis, around 15,000 TCR beta sequences were associated with specific HLA alleles at a false discovery rate of 0.05. According to a later analysis, most CMV-associated TCR beta chains appeared to be HLA-restricted, and the HLA associations seemed to be driven largely by CMV exposure. In the study, 164 TCR beta chains were listed as associated with cytomegalovirus. The authors suggested that the approach could potentially be generalized to other disease states and immunological phenotypes. While some public TCRs were present in many individuals, most TCR sequences turned up only very rarely across donors. A further reported finding was that TCR beta sequences accurately predicted the HLA-A and HLA-B alleles for most subjects in the first cohort. The presence/absence analyses assumed that sequencing depth was roughly uniform across donors, and that assumption may not be true. The cohort was sequenced for TCR beta chains only, and without alpha or paired-chain data the features that could be detected were limited. In a later genetic analysis, fewer N-insertions in productive TCRs were reported among donors in an Asian-associated ancestry cluster than the approximately 710-donor mean. Correlated functional status among segregating V segments might reflect linkage disequilibrium, but an unknown experimental factor could not be ruled out. Compared with equally common non-associated chains, HLA-associated TCR beta chains in a later analysis were more clonally expanded and had lower generation probabilities. When HLA alleles, especially DR and DQ, strongly co-occurred, TCR associations were difficult to assign to individual alleles. Some IMGT-functional V segments, including TRBV6-2 and TRBV6-3, could not be told apart with the 87-base-pair reads, so those segments were excluded. Because counts were too low, some 17 rarely observed V segments, including chromosome 9 orphons, were excluded from the earlier analysis of around 640 of the donors. The sequencing pipeline was judged likely to have produced a cluster of highly shared sequence variants as a technical artifact. Immune exposure information for the cohort was limited to CMV serostatus. According to a later analysis, parvovirus B19, influenza, CMV and Epstein-Barr virus appeared linked to several top co-occurrence clusters.

The CDR3 holds 15 amino acids from the cysteine to the phenylalanine. Only the CDR3 DNA is retained, 45 bases long and in frame from the first base. The CDR1 and CDR2 encoded by the germline V gene are MNHEY and SVGAGI. In total, more than 500 healthy bone marrow donors made up the cohort. At the time of sampling, every cohort member was nominally healthy, though immune exposures that went unrecorded were likely present. The donor was CMV seropositive and was included in the group of approximately 310 seropositive cohort members. A peripheral blood sample was provided by each donor, and peripheral blood mononuclear cells were used for TCR beta sequencing. The Qiagen DNeasy Blood Extraction Kit was used to extract genomic DNA from the blood cell samples. The library was produced with the immunoSEQ multiplex PCR assay. For the multiplex PCR, a mixture combining 60 forward primers for TCR Vbeta segments and 13 reverse primers for TCR Jbeta segments was used. A multiplex PCR assay on genomic DNA amplified the CDR3 region of rearranged TCR beta genes. On the Illumina HiSeq System, the amplified TCR beta libraries were sequenced as 87-base-pair reads. The source study handled its data this way. A later analysis counted 75 million to 100 million unique TCR beta chains across the approximately 700 repertoires, and 10 million to 12 million of these chains were shared by at least two donors. Raw reads were error-corrected and collapsed into unique sequences by a nearest-neighbor algorithm in which closely related sequences were merged to remove PCR and sequencing errors. To assign V, D and J gene segments, CDR3 sequences were aligned to IMGT reference sequences. Each retained sequence needed at least a six-nucleotide match to both a V gene segment and a J gene segment. Rearrangements were called productive when the CDR3 lacked stop codons and stayed in frame with V and J; all others were non-productive. CDR3 was defined according to IMGT convention as the region running from the second conserved V-encoded cysteine to the conserved J-encoded phenylalanine. The earlier analysis of some 540 of the donors excluded any sequence lacking an unambiguous match to a single V gene segment. An earlier analysis of under 750 of the donors called V segments functional above 56.7% productive rearrangements and segregating when the between-donor standard deviation exceeded 5%. A statistical classification framework was developed to diagnose cytomegalovirus status using the catalog of TCR beta chain sequences. V and J gene assignment, in a later analysis, came from comparing TCR nucleotide sequences with IMGT/GENE-DB human TR gene sequences. The TCRdist pipeline was used in a later analysis to assign CDR3 sequences and most-parsimonious VDJ recombination scenarios. In a later analysis, each TCR beta chain was defined by its CDR3 amino acid sequence together with its V-gene family, and reads lacking a unique V-gene family were excluded. As a way to deal with suspected cross-contamination and a sequencing artifact, a later analysis dropped approximately 590 nucleotide sequences that were highly shared and had low generation probability. In a later analysis, a clonal expansion index for each public chain was calculated from normalized within-repertoire ranks of inferred template counts. Generation probabilities in a later analysis came from a VDJ recombination model fitted to out-of-frame rearrangements, and those results were checked against IGoR. A later analysis scored TCR-TCR, TCR-HLA and TCR-CMV co-occurrence with hypergeometric tests, applying a repertoire-size bias correction to TCR pairs. False discovery rates were estimated in a later analysis by permuting HLA or CMV assignments 20 times. In a later analysis, co-occurring TCRs were grouped using DBSCAN, and TCRdist sequence similarity was added for clustering within HLA-allele-positive subsets. Co-occurrence clustering excluded repertoires with fewer than 30,000 or more than 120,000 public chains, plus five with anomalous nucleotide sharing. This immuneACCESS table, as held by TCRdb, lists in-frame sequences with V and J called but not all clones. Of the missing ones, under half trace to an unresolved V gene in checked studies; the others have no known cause. V and J calls and clone size follow that table, whereas D and trimming were derived from the DNA. The sample table on file contains 150,000 or so clones. The top ten constitute 1.5% to 2% of the sample.

The sequence came from a woman aged 40-49 years in good health and CMV-seropositive. Material for sequencing was PBMCs. This chain is built from TRBV6-5 and TRBJ2-1; the D gene is possibly TRBD1, with 5 bases matching. This receptor has the CDR3 CASRDIGVTYNGQFF. The DNA sequence reads TGTGCCAGCAGGGACATAGGGGTAACCTACAATGGGCAGTTCTTC.